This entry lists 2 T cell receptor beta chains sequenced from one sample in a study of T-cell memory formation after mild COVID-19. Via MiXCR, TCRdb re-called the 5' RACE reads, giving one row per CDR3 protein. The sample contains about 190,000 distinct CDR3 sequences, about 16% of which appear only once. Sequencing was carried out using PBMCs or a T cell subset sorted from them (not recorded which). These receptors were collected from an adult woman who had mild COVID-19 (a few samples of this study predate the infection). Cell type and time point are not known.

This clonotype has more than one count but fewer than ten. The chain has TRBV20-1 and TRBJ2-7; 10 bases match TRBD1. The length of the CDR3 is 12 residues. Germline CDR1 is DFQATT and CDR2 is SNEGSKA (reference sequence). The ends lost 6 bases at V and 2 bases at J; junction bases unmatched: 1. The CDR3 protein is CSAGQGAYEQYF. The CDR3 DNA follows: TGCAGTGCCGGACAGGGGGCCTACGAGCAGTACTTC.

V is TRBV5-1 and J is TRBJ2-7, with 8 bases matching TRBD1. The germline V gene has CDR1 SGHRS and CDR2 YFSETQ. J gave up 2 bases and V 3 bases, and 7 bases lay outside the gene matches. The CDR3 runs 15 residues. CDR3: CASSYGGQGAYEQYF. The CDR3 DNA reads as TGCGCCAGCAGCTACGGAGGACAGGGAGCCTACGAGCAGTACTTC.